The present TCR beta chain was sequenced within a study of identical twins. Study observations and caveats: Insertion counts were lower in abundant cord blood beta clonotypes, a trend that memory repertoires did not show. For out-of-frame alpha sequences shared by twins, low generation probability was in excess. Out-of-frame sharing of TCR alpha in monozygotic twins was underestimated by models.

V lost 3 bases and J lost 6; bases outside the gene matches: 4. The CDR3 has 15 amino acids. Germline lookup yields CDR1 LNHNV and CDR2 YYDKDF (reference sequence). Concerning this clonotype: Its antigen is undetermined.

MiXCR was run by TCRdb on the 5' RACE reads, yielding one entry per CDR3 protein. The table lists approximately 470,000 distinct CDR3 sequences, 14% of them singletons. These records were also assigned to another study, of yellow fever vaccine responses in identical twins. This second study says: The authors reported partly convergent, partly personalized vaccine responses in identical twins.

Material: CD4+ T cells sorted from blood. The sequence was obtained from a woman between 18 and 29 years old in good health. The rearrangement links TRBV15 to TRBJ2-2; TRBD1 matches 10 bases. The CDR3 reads CATSSRDRGPGELFF. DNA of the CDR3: TGTGCCACCAGCAGCCGGGACAGGGGCCCCGGGGAGCTGTTTTTT.